This T cell receptor beta chain was identified in a study of OX40 agonist ivuxolimab in advanced cancers. Turning to the study itself: Patients treated during dose escalation were battling hepatocellular carcinoma, melanoma, renal cell or head and neck cancer. Having had anti-PD-1, anti-PD-L1 or anti-CTLA-4 therapy before was allowed, and around 44% had some. Mean age about 60 years, range roughly 20 to 85; roughly 82% male. Study-level results: Some of the nonresponding patients also showed low levels of normalized T-cell clonal expansion.

About this clone itself: Its antigen remains unknown.

Profiling relied on immunoSEQ multiplex PCR, and the TCRdb table lists in-frame clones only, not all of them. The table records approximately 90,000 clones, roughly nine tenths of them present only once. Trimming left V 5 bases short and J 15 bases short, with 17 bases between. The CDR3 is 12 residues long. Germline loops: CDR1 LNHNV, CDR2 YYDKDF (reference sequence). The material was CD4+ or CD8+ T cells sorted from blood, obtained in a trial of the OX40 agonist ivuxolimab. The V call is TRBV15, the J call TRBJ2-1, with D possibly TRBD2 on 6 matching bases. This sequence originates from an adult with an advanced solid tumor such as melanoma, head and neck, liver or kidney cancer. CDR3 sequence reads: CATSPSSGSLFF. The CDR3 DNA follows: TGTGCCACCAGCCCTTCATCCGGGAGTTTGTTCTTC.